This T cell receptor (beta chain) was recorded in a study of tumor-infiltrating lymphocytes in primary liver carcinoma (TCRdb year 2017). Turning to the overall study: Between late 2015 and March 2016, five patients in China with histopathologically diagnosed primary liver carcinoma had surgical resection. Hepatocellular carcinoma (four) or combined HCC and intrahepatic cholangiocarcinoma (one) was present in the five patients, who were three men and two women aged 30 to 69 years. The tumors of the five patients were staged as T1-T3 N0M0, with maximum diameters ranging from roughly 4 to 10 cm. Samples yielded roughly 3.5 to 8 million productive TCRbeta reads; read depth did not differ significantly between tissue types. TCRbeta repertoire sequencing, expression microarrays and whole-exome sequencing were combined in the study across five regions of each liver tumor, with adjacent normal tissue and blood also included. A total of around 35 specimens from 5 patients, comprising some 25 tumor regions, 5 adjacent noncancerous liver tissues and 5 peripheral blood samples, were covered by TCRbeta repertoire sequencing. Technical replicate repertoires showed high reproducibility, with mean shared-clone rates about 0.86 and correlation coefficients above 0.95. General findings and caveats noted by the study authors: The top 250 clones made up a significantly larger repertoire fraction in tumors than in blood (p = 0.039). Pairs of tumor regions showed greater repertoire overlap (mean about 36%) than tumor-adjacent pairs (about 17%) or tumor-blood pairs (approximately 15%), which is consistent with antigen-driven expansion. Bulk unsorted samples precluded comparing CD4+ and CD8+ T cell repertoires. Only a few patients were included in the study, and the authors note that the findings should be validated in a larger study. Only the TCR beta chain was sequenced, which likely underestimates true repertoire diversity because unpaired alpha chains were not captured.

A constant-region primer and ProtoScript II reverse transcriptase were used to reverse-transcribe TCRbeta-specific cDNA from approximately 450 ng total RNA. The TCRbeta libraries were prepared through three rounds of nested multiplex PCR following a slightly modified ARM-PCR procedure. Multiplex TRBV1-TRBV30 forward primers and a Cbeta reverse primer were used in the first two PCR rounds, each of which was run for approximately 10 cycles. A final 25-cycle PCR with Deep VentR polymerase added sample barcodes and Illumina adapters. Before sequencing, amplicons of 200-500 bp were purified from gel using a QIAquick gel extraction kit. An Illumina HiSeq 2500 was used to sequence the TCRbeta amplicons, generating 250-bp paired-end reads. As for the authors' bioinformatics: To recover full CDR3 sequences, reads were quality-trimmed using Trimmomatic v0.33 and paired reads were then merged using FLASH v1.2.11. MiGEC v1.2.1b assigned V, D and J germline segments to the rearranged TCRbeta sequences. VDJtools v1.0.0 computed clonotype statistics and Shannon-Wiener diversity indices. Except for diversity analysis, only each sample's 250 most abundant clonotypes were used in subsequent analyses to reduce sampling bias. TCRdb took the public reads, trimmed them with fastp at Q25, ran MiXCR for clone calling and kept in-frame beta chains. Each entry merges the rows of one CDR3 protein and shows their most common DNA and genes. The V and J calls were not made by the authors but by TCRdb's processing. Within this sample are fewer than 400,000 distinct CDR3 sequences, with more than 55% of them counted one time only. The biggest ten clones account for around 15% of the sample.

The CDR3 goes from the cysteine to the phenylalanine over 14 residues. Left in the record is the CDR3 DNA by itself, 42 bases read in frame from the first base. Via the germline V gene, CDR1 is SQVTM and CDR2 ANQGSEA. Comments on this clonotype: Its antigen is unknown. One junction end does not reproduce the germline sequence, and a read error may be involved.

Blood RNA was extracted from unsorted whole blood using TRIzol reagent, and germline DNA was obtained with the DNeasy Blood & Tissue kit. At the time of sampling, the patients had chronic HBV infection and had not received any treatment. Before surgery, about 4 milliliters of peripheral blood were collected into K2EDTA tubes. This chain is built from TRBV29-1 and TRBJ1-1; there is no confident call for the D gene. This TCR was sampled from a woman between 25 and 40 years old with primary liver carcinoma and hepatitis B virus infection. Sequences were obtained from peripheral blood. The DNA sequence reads TGCAGCATTGACGGGTTGTCGACGTACACTGAAGCTTTCTTT. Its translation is CSIDGLSTYTEAFF.